A single T cell receptor (beta chain) is shown here with its context. Antigen: not known. Trimming removed 6 bases from V and 3 bases from J, with 11 bases in between. Germline V gene data show CDR1 as MDHEN and CDR2 as SYDVKM. The CDR3 is made up of 13 amino acids. The study included ophthalmopathy patients with Clinical Activity Score at least 3, NOSPECS grade at least 4 and duration under 3 months. Diagnoses used clinical symptoms, serum thyroxine and TRAb, thyroid ultrasound and orbital computed tomography. RNA transcripts served as the template for amplifying TCR beta CDR3 regions. First-round RT-PCR with HTBI primers amplified the TCR CDR3 region. TCRdb analysed the multiplex PCR reads with MiXCR anew, one entry per CDR3 protein. The table includes about 270,000 distinct CDR3 sequences, 20% to 25% detected once. The data are from a study of T cells in Graves' hyperthyroidism and ophthalmopathy.

Broader study findings: Median prediction lead before ophthalmopathy onset was 5 to 7.5 months with the model.

Material: blood. This chain links TRBV28 with TRBJ2-5; D not resolved. This sequence was found in a man younger than 45 with Graves' ophthalmopathy. In nucleotides, the CDR3 is TGTGCCAGCAGCCAATATCTGAAAGAGACCCAGTACTTC. This gives the protein CASSQYLKETQYF.